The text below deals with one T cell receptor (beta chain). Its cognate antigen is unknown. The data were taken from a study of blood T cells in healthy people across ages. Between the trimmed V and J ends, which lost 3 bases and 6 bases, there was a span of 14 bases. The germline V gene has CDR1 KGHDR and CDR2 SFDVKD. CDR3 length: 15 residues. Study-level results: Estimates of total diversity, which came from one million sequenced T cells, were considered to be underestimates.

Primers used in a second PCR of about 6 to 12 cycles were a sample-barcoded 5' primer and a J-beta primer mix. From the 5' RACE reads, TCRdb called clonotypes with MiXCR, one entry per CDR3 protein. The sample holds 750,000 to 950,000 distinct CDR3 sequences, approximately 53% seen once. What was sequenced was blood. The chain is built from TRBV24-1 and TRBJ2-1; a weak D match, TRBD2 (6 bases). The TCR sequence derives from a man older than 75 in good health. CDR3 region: CATSDEKGSGNEQFF. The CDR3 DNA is TGTGCCACCAGTGATGAAAAGGGTAGCGGCAATGAGCAGTTCTTC.